Listed here are 16 T cell receptor beta chains from one sample, sequenced in a study of blood T cell repertoires in COVID-19. TCRdb's copy holds only in-frame clones and misses some; the assay was immunoSEQ multiplex PCR. The sample shows 350,000 to 450,000 clones, 70% to 90% of them seen only once. The sequenced sample consisted of peripheral blood. Receptors were obtained from a middle-aged man with acute or convalescent COVID-19.

Notes on this clone: The same CDR3 is also encoded by other DNA sequences in this sample. The rearrangement joins TRBV9 to TRBJ1-1, with D perhaps matching TRBD1 (6 bases). This CDR3 contains 14 residues. V gave up 2 bases and J gave up 2 bases, with 10 bases separating them. Germline V gene data show CDR1 as SGDLS and CDR2 as YYNGEE. This CDR3 reads CASSVLGGNTEAFF. CDR3 nucleotide sequence: TGTGCCAGCAGCGTTTTAGGGGGAAACACTGAAGCTTTCTTT.

The V call is TRBV7-2, the J call TRBJ1-4, with 9 bases identical to TRBD1. The CDR3 has 15 amino acids. With 0 bases clipped from V and 8 bases from J, the junction kept 4 bases outside the gene matches. Germline assignment: CDR1 SGHTA and CDR2 FQGNSA. The CDR3 spells CASSLAPTGGEKLFF. CDR3 nucleotides: TGTGCCAGCAGCTTAGCGCCGACAGGGGGGGAAAAACTGTTTTTT.

This clone was found a few times. The genes are TRBV2 and TRBJ1-2; D might be TRBD1 (5 bases). CDR3 length: 14 residues. Per the germline V gene, CDR1 is SNHLY and CDR2 is FYNNEI. Trimming stripped 7 bases from V and 0 bases from J, with 12 bases between. CDR3 nucleotides: TGTGCCAGCATGCCCCCGACAGCTAACTATGGCTACACCTTC. This sequence encodes CASMPPTANYGYTF.

The genes are TRBV7-3 and TRBJ1-6; tentative D call: TRBD1 (5 bases). The CDR3 is made up of 14 amino acids. The germline V gene encodes CDR1 SGHTA and CDR2 FQGTGA. V was pared by 5 bases and J by 3 bases, with 8 bases between. CDR3 bases: TGTGCCAGCAGCATGGGACTCTATAATTCACCCCTCCACTTT. This encodes CASSMGLYNSPLHF.

The chain recombines TRBV9 with TRBJ2-1; D might be TRBD2 (5 bases). In germline, CDR1 is SGDLS, CDR2 YYNGEE. The CDR3 consists of 13 residues. The V gene lost 0 bases and the J gene lost 7 bases, with 8 bases spanning the gap. CDR3 nucleotides: TGTGCCAGCAGCGTAGCTACGGGGAATGAGCAGTTCTTC. Translating gives CASSVATGNEQFF.

A remark on this clone: A read error may produce the germline difference seen at one junction end. This chain uses TRBV7-7 with TRBJ2-7, with D perhaps TRBD2 (6 bases). The CDR3 sequence is 14 residues long. The germline gives CDR1 SSHAT, CDR2 FNYEAQ (reference sequence). CDR3 in DNA: TGTGCTAGCAGCCCGGGACTCCATTCCTACGAGCAGTACTTC. Translation gives CASSPGLHSYEQYF.

In regard to this clone: The sample contains more than one DNA sequence encoding this CDR3. V usage is TRBV12-3 or TRBV12-4 and J usage is TRBJ1-1; D might be TRBD1 (6 bases). V dropped 8 bases and J dropped 1 base, with 11 bases sitting between them. The CDR3 loop spans 13 amino acids. The CDR3 loop reads CASSLQGNTEAFF. As DNA, the CDR3 is TGTGCCAGCTCTCTACAGGGGAACACTGAAGCTTTCTTT.

The rearrangement uses TRBV27 and TRBJ1-5, with TRBD1 as a possible D gene (5 bases). Germline assignment: CDR1 MNHEY and CDR2 SMNVEV (reference sequence). V shed 7 bases and J shed 2 bases, with 15 bases lying between them. The CDR3 runs 15 residues. CDR3 sequence (DNA): TGTGCCAGCAAAGGAAGGGGATCGGGCAATCAGCCCCAGCATTTT. Its translation: CASKGRGSGNQPQHF.

The V call is TRBV7-9, the J call TRBJ1-2; 10 bases align to TRBD1. The V and J ends lost 5 bases and 7 bases, in that order; junction bases with no gene match: 7. The CDR3 sequence is 14 residues long. Looked up from germline, CDR1 is SEHNR and CDR2 is FQNEAQ (reference sequence). The DNA for the CDR3 is TGTGCCAGCAGCATCGGGACAGGGGTGGCTGGCTACACCTTC. This encodes CASSIGTGVAGYTF.

The genes are TRBV19 and TRBJ2-5; D is perhaps TRBD1 (6 bases). V was pared by 4 bases and J by 4 bases, with 10 bases between. Germline values: CDR1 LNHDA, CDR2 SQIVND (reference sequence). The CDR3 covers 13 residues. The CDR3 nucleotides read TGTGCCAGTAGTAACCGGGACACAGAGACCCAGTACTTC. Residues: CASSNRDTETQYF.

This chain uses TRBV27 with TRBJ1-1; possibly TRBD1 for D (5 bases). Trimming stripped 2 bases from V and 2 bases from J, with 12 bases between. CDR1 is MNHEY, CDR2 SMNVEV, per germline (reference sequence). The length of the CDR3 is 15 residues. This chain's CDR3 is CASSLKGARNTEAFF. The CDR3 DNA reads TGTGCCAGCAGTTTAAAAGGGGCGCGAAACACTGAAGCTTTCTTT.

The chain links TRBV28 to TRBJ2-1, with 10 bases that match TRBD1. The CDR3 is made up of 15 amino acids. Germline CDR1 and CDR2: MDHEN and SYDVKM. J gave up 5 bases and V 7 bases, and 8 bases lay outside the gene matches. CDR3 protein: CASNNRDRGNNEQFF. CDR3 coding DNA: TGTGCCAGCAACAACCGGGACAGGGGTAACAATGAGCAGTTCTTC.

The chain has TRBV27 and TRBJ1-1, with 8 positions matching TRBD1. The germline V gene encodes CDR1 MNHEY and CDR2 SMNVEV (reference sequence). J gave up 7 bases and V 5 bases, and 9 bases lay outside the gene matches. The CDR3 totals 14 residues. CDR3 sequence reads: CASSRSGQGYEAFF. CDR3 DNA sequence: TGTGCCAGCAGTCGATCCGGACAGGGCTATGAAGCTTTCTTT.

This rearrangement joins TRBV5-1 to TRBJ2-5; D unresolved. Germline CDR1 SGHRS, CDR2 YFSETQ. V gave up 0 bases and J gave up 2 bases, with 8 bases separating them. The CDR3 runs to 14 residues. The DNA of the CDR3 is TGCGCCAGCAGCTTGGTGGTAGAGCAAGAGACCCAGTACTTC. It encodes CASSLVVEQETQYF.

The V call is TRBV5-1, the J call TRBJ2-7; TRBD1 aligns across 9 bases. There are 14 residues in the CDR3. V lost 4 bases and J lost 3; bases outside the gene matches: 5. Germline loops: CDR1 SGHRS, CDR2 YFSETQ. CDR3 nucleotides: TGCGCCAGCAGCCGGACGGGACAGGGCTACGAGCAGTACTTC. This codes for CASSRTGQGYEQYF.

The genes are TRBV27 and TRBJ1-5; D is ambiguous. Trimming took off 5 bases at V and 2 bases at J, with 16 bases between the two ends. The CDR3 covers 16 residues. CDR1 and CDR2 from the germline V gene are MNHEY and SMNVEV (reference sequence). This chain's CDR3 is CASSPQAARGNQPQHF. CDR3 nucleotides: TGTGCCAGCAGTCCGCAGGCGGCGAGGGGCAATCAGCCCCAGCATTTT.